These 19 T cell receptor beta chains originate from one sample sequenced in a study of post-analysis software for immune sequencing data. Study-wide results and limits: Relative to controls, patients had 4 or 5 TRBV segments at higher frequency, with TRBV5-6, TRBV5-1 and TRBV20-1 among these.

Their specific antigens are unknown. Built from TCR beta cDNA, the libraries had unique molecular identifiers in them. A single record per CDR3 protein comes from TCRdb applying MiXCR to the PCR reads. The data show hundreds of thousands of distinct CDR3 sequences, roughly 50% seen once. Sequencing was done on a sample of blood. These receptors originate from a girl aged 5-17 years with multiple sclerosis.

The V and J genes are TRBV11-1 and TRBJ2-1, with D unclear. The CDR3 extends over 15 amino acids. Germline V gives CDR1 SGHAT, CDR2 FQDESV (reference sequence). Trimming removed 5 bases at V and 0 bases at J, with 11 bases between. The CDR3 sequence: CASSVSSSSYNEQFF. The CDR3 DNA follows: TGTGCCAGCAGCGTGAGTTCGAGCTCCTACAATGAGCAGTTCTTC.

This clonotype was observed a handful of times. This chain connects TRBV12-3 or TRBV12-4 to TRBJ2-5; D possibly corresponds to TRBD1 (5 bases). The CDR3 length is 13 residues. Trimming removed 6 bases at V and 5 bases at J, with 13 bases between. Here the CDR3 DNA reads TGTGCCAGCAGCCCCCAGGGCCGGGAGACCCAGTACTTC. Translation: CASSPQGRETQYF.

This clonotype has a handful of counts. The chain carries TRBV7-9 and TRBJ2-1; 11 nucleotides agree with TRBD2. Germline assignment: CDR1 SEHNR and CDR2 FQNEAQ (reference sequence). With 5 bases clipped from V and 2 bases from J, the junction kept 11 bases outside the gene matches. This CDR3 spans 18 amino acids. The DNA for the CDR3 is TGTGCCAGCAGCGATATCTTGGGACTAGCGGCCACCTACAATGAGCAGTTCTTC. It encodes CASSDILGLAATYNEQFF.

This sequence joins TRBV7-9 and TRBJ1-5; D uncertain. Trimming removed 3 bases from V and 6 bases from J, with 6 bases in between. Germline CDR1 is SEHNR and CDR2 is FQNEAQ (reference sequence). This CDR3 region has 12 residues. CDR3 in amino acids: CASSFVAQPQHF. The CDR3 DNA reads TGTGCCAGCAGCTTCGTTGCTCAGCCCCAGCATTTT.

The chain uses TRBV7-8 and TRBJ2-5; D is possibly TRBD2 (5 bases). Germline V gene sequence: CDR1 SGHVS, CDR2 FQNEAQ. V lost 5 bases and J 5 bases, leaving 18 bases between the germline ends. The CDR3 covers 15 residues. The DNA for the CDR3 is TGTGCCAGCAGCCCGCGGGCCAGAAGCAGGGAGACCCAGTACTTC. Translating it yields CASSPRARSRETQYF. The full variable domain, with the rest looked up from reference TRBV7-8 and TRBJ2-5, is GAGVSQSPRYKVAKRGQDVALRCDPISGHVSLFWYQQALGQGPEFLTYFQNEAQLDKSGLPSDRFFAERPEGSVSTLKIQRTQQEDSAVYLCASSPRARSRETQYFGPGTRLLVL.

The genes are TRBV20-1 and TRBJ2-3, with D possibly TRBD2 on 6 matching bases. V lost 4 bases, J lost 6 bases, and 23 bases lay in between. Germline CDR1 reads DFQATT; CDR2 reads SNEGSKA (reference sequence). This CDR3 has 16 amino acids. The chain's CDR3 is CSAKRPGLALQDTQYF. In DNA form, the CDR3 reads TGCAGTGCTAAACGACCGGGGCTAGCGCTACAGGATACGCAGTATTTT.

The chain has TRBV7-2 and TRBJ2-7, with a tentative D call TRBD2 (6 bases). Per the germline V gene, CDR1 is SGHTA and CDR2 is FQGNSA. The V gene lost 0 bases and the J gene lost 4 bases, with 10 bases spanning the gap. The CDR3 runs to 14 residues. CDR3 residues: CASSLARDGYEQYF. The CDR3 DNA sequence: TGTGCCAGCAGCTTAGCGCGGGATGGATACGAGCAGTACTTC.

V and J are TRBV18 and TRBJ2-4; the D gene is possibly TRBD2 (6 bases). The J call may be mistaken, given a closer DNA end match to TRBJ2-7. Germline V CDR1 and CDR2: KGHSH, LQKENI. The CDR3 length is 15 residues. The chain's CDR3 is CASSPVGGGYSEQYF. In DNA form, the CDR3 reads TGTGCCAGCTCACCAGTCGGGGGTGGCTACAGCGAGCAGTACTTC.

The rearrangement joins TRBV20-1 to TRBJ2-7, with TRBD2 matching over 12 bases. With V trimmed by 3 bases and J by 6 bases, 9 bases remained unmatched. CDR3 length: 15 residues. In germline, CDR1 is DFQATT, CDR2 SNEGSKA (reference sequence). The CDR3 DNA sequence: TGCAGTGCTAGCGCGCGACTAGCGGGAGTACGCGAGCAGTACTTC. This encodes CSASARLAGVREQYF.

This clonotype has only a few counts. This rearrangement joins TRBV6-1 to TRBJ2-3; TRBD2 aligns across 9 bases. The CDR3 has 17 residues. Germline V gene data show CDR1 as MNHNS and CDR2 as SASEGT. After removal of 7 bases from V and 6 bases from J, the junction contained 17 bases not matched to a gene. Here the CDR3 reads CASNPRGSGGPTDTQYF. CDR3 DNA: TGTGCCAGCAATCCCAGGGGTAGCGGGGGACCCACGGATACGCAGTATTTT.

The chain joins TRBV5-1 to TRBJ2-7; tentative D call: TRBD2 (5 bases). V lost 3 bases to trimming and J lost 2 bases, with 9 bases between them. Germline assignment: CDR1 SGHRS and CDR2 YFSETQ. The CDR3 covers 13 residues. This chain's CDR3 is CASSSLGTYEQYF. The CDR3 coding sequence is TGCGCCAGCAGCTCTCTCGGGACCTACGAGCAGTACTTC.

Only a few counts were recorded for this clonotype. This chain connects TRBV4-2 to TRBJ1-1, with D perhaps matching TRBD1 (5 bases). The germline CDR1 and CDR2 sequences are LGHNA and YNFKEQ. The V and J ends lost 0 bases and 8 bases respectively, with 13 bases between them. This CDR3 region has 14 residues. The CDR3 nucleotides are TGTGCCAGCAGCCAAGACGGGACGCGGTCGGAAGCTTTCTTT. This gives the protein CASSQDGTRSEAFF.

The chain combines TRBV7-3 with TRBJ2-1; 9 bases line up with TRBD1. J lost 8 bases, V lost 5 bases, and 10 bases had no gene match. The CDR3 spans 15 residues. CDR1 and CDR2 (germline): SGHTA, FQGTGA. CDR3: CASSPAGTGIDEQFF. As DNA, the CDR3 is TGTGCCAGCAGCCCTGCAGGGACAGGGATCGATGAGCAGTTCTTC.

This clonotype was counted a few times. V is TRBV6-4 and J is TRBJ2-1; D not certain. Between the trimmed V and J ends, which lost 6 bases and 5 bases, there was a span of 17 bases. Germline CDR1 and CDR2: MRHNA and SNTAGT. There are 15 residues in the CDR3. For the CDR3, the DNA is TGTGCCAGCAGCTTCGACGTGGAATCTAACAATGAGCAGTTCTTC. Its protein product is CASSFDVESNNEQFF.

The chain recombines TRBV5-1 with TRBJ2-7; possible D gene TRBD1, 6 bases. This CDR3 comprises 12 residues. Germline V gene lookup returns CDR1 SGHRS and CDR2 YFSETQ. The ends were cut back, 4 bases at V and 7 bases at J, with 12 bases in the middle. CDR3 nucleotide sequence: TGCGCCAGCAGCAGTCAGGGGCGGGAGCAGTACTTC. Translated, it gives CASSSQGREQYF.

This clonotype was recorded once. The chain employs TRBV5-1 and TRBJ2-7; D is ambiguous. The V end was cut by 0 bases, the J end by 6 bases, with 16 bases between. Germline values: CDR1 SGHRS, CDR2 YFSETQ. The CDR3 has 15 amino acids. In nucleotides, the CDR3 is TGCGCCAGCAGCTTGGTAGTCCCCCCTGGTGGCGAGCAGTACTTC. This codes for CASSLVVPPGGEQYF.

This chain links TRBV20-1 with TRBJ2-3; D may match TRBD1 or TRBD2 (6 bases each). The CDR3 is 13 residues long. Per the germline V gene, CDR1 is DFQATT and CDR2 is SNEGSKA (reference sequence). V shed 3 bases and J shed 5 bases, with 12 bases lying between them. In nucleotides, the CDR3 is TGCAGTGCTAGCTCCGGGGGCATAGATACGCAGTATTTT. It translates to CSASSGGIDTQYF.

This clonotype has a handful of counts. The V gene is TRBV4-2, the J gene TRBJ1-4; D is perhaps TRBD1 (6 bases). From germline, CDR1 is LGHNA and CDR2 YNFKEQ. Trimming cost V 3 bases and J 7 bases, with 6 bases left between them. The CDR3 has 12 residues. CDR3: CASSQDSEKLFF. The CDR3 DNA reads TGTGCCAGCAGCCAGGACAGTGAAAAACTGTTTTTT.

The chain is built from TRBV7-7 and TRBJ2-5, with TRBD1 matching over 10 bases. The CDR3 consists of 18 residues. V lost 5 bases and J lost 5; bases outside the gene matches: 17. Germline V gives CDR1 SSHAT, CDR2 FNYEAQ (reference sequence). The CDR3 region has the DNA TGTGCCAGCAGCAAGAGATCCGGGACAGGGGTGAAAAGGGAGACCCAGTACTTC. It encodes CASSKRSGTGVKRETQYF. The variable domain in full, completed from reference TRBV7-7 and TRBJ2-5, reads GAGVSQSPRYKVTKRGQDVTLRCDPISSHATLYWYQQALGQGPEFLTYFNYEAQPDKSGLPSDRFSAERPEGSISTLTIQRTEQRDSAMYRCASSKRSGTGVKRETQYFGPGTRLLVL.